Below, 27 T cell receptor beta chains from the same sample are listed, as sequenced in a study of shared clonotypes between healthy human individuals. Data came from immunoSEQ multiplex PCR; TCRdb stores just in-frame clones and leaves some out. The table includes about 2 million clones, 85% to 95% detected once. It was CD45RO-negative cells, positively selected for CCR7, that made up naive CD8 cells, with terminally differentiated effector memory CD45RA+ cells excluded. Sequencing was carried out using naive CD8+ T cells sorted from blood. These receptors came from a man aged 18 to 30 in good health.

This clone was found once. The chain recombines TRBV5-4 with TRBJ1-1; D gene ambiguous. In germline, CDR1 is SGHNT, CDR2 YYREEE (reference sequence). V lost 5 bases, J lost 1 base, and 6 bases lay in between. The CDR3 totals 12 residues. The CDR3 DNA sequence: TGTGCCAGCAGACGGGGGAACACTGAAGCTTTCTTT. As protein: CASRRGNTEAFF.

This clone was recorded once. The rearrangement joins TRBV18 to TRBJ1-2, with no clear D. Germline CDR1 is KGHSH and CDR2 is LQKENI. Trimming stripped 3 bases from V and 7 bases from J, with 15 bases between. The CDR3 length is 14 residues. The CDR3 sequence: CASSPGHERVGYTF. The DNA for the CDR3 is TGTGCCAGCTCACCCGGGCACGAAAGAGTTGGCTACACCTTC.

For this clone: One end of the junction varies from germline; a read error may be responsible. The V and J genes are TRBV7-4 and TRBJ1-2; D is uncertain. Germline V gene sequence: CDR1 SGHVT, CDR2 SQSDAQ. This CDR3 has 16 amino acids. CDR3 bases: TGTGCCAGCAGCTTAGCCGGACTGGGCAGGAACTATGGTTACACCTTC. Translated, it gives CASSLAGLGRNYGYTF.

V and J are TRBV7-9 and TRBJ1-6; D gene ambiguous. Germline CDR1 is SEHNR and CDR2 is FQNEAQ (reference sequence). The CDR3 has 14 amino acids. Trimming pared 4 bases from V and 10 bases from J, leaving 14 bases between. The CDR3 coding sequence is TGTGCCAGCAGCTATACACTAGAGGGCTCACCCCTCCACTTT. Translating gives CASSYTLEGSPLHF.

The gene calls are TRBV4-1 and TRBJ2-5; D gene unclear. Germline V lookup: CDR1 MGHRA, CDR2 YSYEKL. The germline V and J ends were trimmed by 0 bases and 0 bases, with 8 bases remaining between them. CDR3 length: 15 residues. The CDR3 is CASSQDQTYQETQYF. The DNA for the CDR3 is TGCGCCAGCAGCCAAGATCAGACGTACCAAGAGACCCAGTACTTC.

The chain employs TRBV27 and TRBJ2-7, with TRBD2 matching 11 bases. The trim removed 5 bases at V and 2 bases at J, leaving 11 bases unmatched. The CDR3 runs 17 residues. The germline CDR1 and CDR2 sequences are MNHEY and SMNVEV (reference sequence). CDR3 DNA sequence: TGTGCCAGCAGTCCCTCGTTGGGTAGCGGGGGGGCCTACGAGCAGTACTTC. Its protein is CASSPSLGSGGAYEQYF.

This clone was seen just once. This chain connects TRBV2 to TRBJ2-1; D possibly corresponds to TRBD2 (5 bases). CDR1 and CDR2 (germline): SNHLY, FYNNEI. V was clipped by 5 bases and J by 0 bases, with 20 bases between them. This CDR3 is built from 18 residues. In DNA form, the CDR3 reads TGTGCCAGCAGTCCTGATATATACGGGGAATTCTCCTACAATGAGCAGTTCTTC. Translation: CASSPDIYGEFSYNEQFF.

The chain carries TRBV6-4 and TRBJ2-7; a possible D gene is TRBD2 (6 bases). Per germline, CDR1 MRHNA and CDR2 SNTAGT. CDR3 size: 14 residues. The V gene lost 7 bases and the J gene lost 2 bases, with 15 bases spanning the gap. The CDR3 nucleotides read TGTGCCAGCATCCTATGCGGGGAAACCTACGAGCAGTACTTC. Amino acids: CASILCGETYEQYF.

The chain recombines TRBV5-1 with TRBJ2-2; no clear D gene. The CDR3 runs to 13 residues. Trimming removed 8 bases at V and 6 bases at J, with 14 bases between. Per germline, CDR1 SGHRS and CDR2 YFSETQ. CDR3 region: CASFDGVSGELFF. The CDR3 DNA is TGCGCCAGTTTTGATGGTGTCTCCGGGGAGCTGTTTTTT.

The chain carries TRBV5-4 and TRBJ2-7; 7 bases match TRBD2. Germline-derived CDR1 and CDR2 are SGHNT and YYREEE (reference sequence). V shed 1 base, J shed 4 bases, and the junction held 8 bases outside the gene matches. The CDR3 consists of 15 residues. As DNA, the CDR3 is TGTGCCAGCAGCTTGTGGGAGGGAGGGCCGTACGAGCAGTACTTC. It yields the protein CASSLWEGGPYEQYF.

The chain carries TRBV27 and TRBJ2-7, with D possibly being TRBD2 (6 bases). Trimming stripped 2 bases from V and 3 bases from J, with 20 bases between. Germline CDR1 is MNHEY and CDR2 is SMNVEV (reference sequence). This CDR3 is 17 amino acids long. The CDR3 protein is CASSLNLEGPDGYEQYF. The DNA for the CDR3 is TGTGCCAGCAGTTTAAACCTGGAGGGCCCCGATGGCTACGAGCAGTACTTC.

This clone was detected once. The V gene is TRBV28, the J gene TRBJ2-7, with 12 bases aligning to TRBD2. V lost 3 bases and J lost 2; bases outside the gene matches: 5. Looked up from germline, CDR1 is MDHEN and CDR2 is SYDVKM. The CDR3 runs 16 residues. CDR3 protein: CASSLLLAGGPYEQYF. The CDR3 nucleotides read TGTGCCAGCAGTTTGCTTCTAGCGGGGGGGCCCTACGAGCAGTACTTC.

This clone was counted once. This chain uses TRBV5-6 with TRBJ2-4; 9 bases are shared with TRBD2. The CDR3 sequence is 15 residues long. The V segment lost 7 bases and the J segment 6 bases; nucleotides outside the gene matches: 11. The germline V gene encodes CDR1 SGHDT and CDR2 YYEEEE. The CDR3 sequence is CASGTAGGHPNIQYF. The CDR3 DNA reads TGTGCCAGCGGGACAGCGGGGGGTCATCCAAACATTCAGTACTTC.

V is TRBV27 and J is TRBJ2-7, with D possibly being TRBD2 (6 bases). Trimming left V 4 bases short and J 1 base short, with 8 bases between. This CDR3 is built from 13 residues. Germline V gene sequence: CDR1 MNHEY, CDR2 SMNVEV (reference sequence). CDR3 loop: CASSYSGSYEQYF. The CDR3 nucleotides are TGTGCCAGCAGTTATAGCGGATCCTACGAGCAGTACTTC.

V gene TRBV5-6 combines with J gene TRBJ2-4; D is unresolved. Trimming pared 2 bases from V and 6 bases from J, leaving 9 bases between. The CDR3 covers 13 residues. Germline V gene lookup returns CDR1 SGHDT and CDR2 YYEEEE. The CDR3 protein is CASSLTGSNIQYF. DNA of the CDR3: TGTGCCAGCAGCTTAACCGGTTCAAACATTCAGTACTTC.

The chain employs TRBV19 and TRBJ2-7; D remains ambiguous. Trimming pared 4 bases from V and 4 bases from J, leaving 11 bases between. Germline CDR1 LNHDA, CDR2 SQIVND (reference sequence). This CDR3 is 13 amino acids long. CDR3 DNA sequence: TGTGCCAGTAGTAGTCCGAGTATGTACGAGCAGTACTTC. Protein: CASSSPSMYEQYF. Together with reference TRBV19 and TRBJ2-7, the CDR3 gives the full variable domain: DGGITQSPKYLFRKEGQNVTLSCEQNLNHDAMYWYRQDPGQGLRLIYYSQIVNDFQKGDIAEGYSVSREKKESFPLTVTSAQKNPTAFYLCASSSPSMYEQYFGPGTRLTVT.

The V call is TRBV7-9, the J call TRBJ2-2; D is tentatively TRBD1 or TRBD2 (5 bases each). Germline CDR1 and CDR2: SEHNR and FQNEAQ (reference sequence). V was pared by 4 bases and J by 1 base, with 10 bases between. This CDR3 contains 15 residues. The CDR3 nucleotides are TGTGCCAGCAGCTACCGGGACCAGAACACCGGGGAGCTGTTTTTT. Translation: CASSYRDQNTGELFF.

This chain's CDR3 is CAWSGPRDRGIYSNQPQHF. Here the CDR3 DNA reads TGTGCCTGGAGTGGTCCCCGGGACAGGGGGATCTATAGCAATCAGCCCCAGCATTTT. The J gene is TRBJ1-5, the V gene TRBV30; TRBD1 agrees at 11 bases. Losses at the gene ends were 1 base for V and 0 bases for J; bases not matched to a gene: 11. The V gene's germline CDR1 is GTSNPN and CDR2 SVGIG (reference sequence). The CDR3 covers 19 residues.

Only one count was recorded for this clone. This chain connects TRBV5-1 to TRBJ2-3, with D possibly matching TRBD1 (5 bases). CDR3 length: 14 amino acids. Trimming shortened V by 3 bases and J by 2 bases, and 10 bases separated the two germline ends. Germline V lookup: CDR1 SGHRS, CDR2 YFSETQ. The chain's CDR3 is CASSSGHSTDTQYF. As DNA, the CDR3 is TGCGCCAGCAGCTCCGGACATTCCACAGATACGCAGTATTTT.

This chain links TRBV29-1 with TRBJ2-4, with D maybe TRBD2 (6 bases). In germline, CDR1 is SQVTM, CDR2 ANQGSEA. The CDR3 is 17 residues long. V was trimmed by 0 bases and J by 7 bases, leaving 22 bases between them. CDR3 region: CSVEDGTSRAKENIQYF. CDR3 DNA sequence: TGCAGCGTTGAAGATGGGACTTCAAGGGCTAAAGAGAACATTCAGTACTTC.

This chain connects TRBV2 to TRBJ1-6, with 10 positions matching TRBD1. CDR1 SNHLY and CDR2 FYNNEI come from the germline V gene. This CDR3 region has 13 residues. V was pared by 4 bases and J by 18 bases, with 9 bases of the junction left unmatched. CDR3 amino acids: CASSGQGAAGGHF. CDR3 in DNA: TGTGCCAGCAGTGGACAGGGGGCGGCAGGAGGCCACTTT.

The chain links TRBV28 to TRBJ1-2; D not resolved. Trimming left V 8 bases short and J 2 bases short, with 24 bases between. The CDR3 sequence is 17 residues long. Germline V lookup: CDR1 MDHEN, CDR2 SYDVKM. CDR3 region: CASRRGSIVFFNYGYTF. CDR3 sequence (DNA): TGTGCCAGCCGTCGTGGCAGCATAGTTTTCTTCAACTATGGCTACACCTTC.

V gene TRBV19 combines with J gene TRBJ2-7; a possible D gene is TRBD1 (6 bases). V lost 9 bases and J 4 bases, leaving 22 bases between the germline ends. Germline V CDR1 and CDR2: LNHDA, SQIVND (reference sequence). The length of the CDR3 is 15 residues. The CDR3 spells CARNPNRDTSYEQYF. For the CDR3, the DNA is TGTGCCAGAAACCCCAACCGGGACACAAGTTACGAGCAGTACTTC.

The chain joins TRBV5-8 to TRBJ2-2; D possibly matches TRBD1 or TRBD2 (6 bases each). The V and J ends lost 1 base and 6 bases respectively, with 13 bases between them. The germline V gene has CDR1 SGHTS and CDR2 YDEGEE. This CDR3 is built from 15 residues. The CDR3 DNA reads TGTGCCAGCAGCTTGTTGCCTCGGGGGCCCGGGGAGCTGTTTTTT. Protein sequence: CASSLLPRGPGELFF.

This chain joins TRBV30 and TRBJ1-1; D may be TRBD1 (6 bases). V lost 4 bases to trimming and J lost 1 base, with 19 bases between them. Per the germline V gene, CDR1 is GTSNPN and CDR2 is SVGIG (reference sequence). The CDR3 sequence is 16 residues long. The CDR3 DNA reads TGTGCCTGGACCGGGCTCGGGGGGCTGGGGAACACTGAAGCTTTCTTT. This gives the protein CAWTGLGGLGNTEAFF.

The V gene is TRBV27, the J gene TRBJ2-1; possibly TRBD1 or TRBD2 for D (6 bases each). V shed 7 bases and J shed 2 bases, with 15 bases lying between them. Germline V lookup: CDR1 MNHEY, CDR2 SMNVEV (reference sequence). The CDR3 contains 15 residues. CDR3 DNA sequence: TGTGCCAGCACGATGGGGGGCCCTGCCTACAATGAGCAGTTCTTC. Its protein product is CASTMGGPAYNEQFF.

This clone was picked up one time. This rearrangement joins TRBV30 to TRBJ2-1; D is perhaps TRBD1 or TRBD2 (5 bases each). Germline CDR1 and CDR2: GTSNPN and SVGIG (reference sequence). The CDR3 loop spans 12 amino acids. The V and J ends lost 2 bases and 9 bases respectively, with 11 bases between them. The DNA of the CDR3 is TGTGCCTGGAGTCCCTTGGGGGTTGAGCAGTTCTTC. Translation gives CAWSPLGVEQFF. The entire variable domain, with the rest obtained from reference TRBV30 and TRBJ2-1, is as follows: SQTIHQWPATLVQPVGSPLSLECTVEGTSNPNLYWYRQAAGRGLQLLFYSVGIGQISSEVPQNLSASRPQDRQFILSSKKLLLSDSGFYLCAWSPLGVEQFFGPGTRLTVL.